The source of this T cell receptor beta chain is a study of T cells after somatic rescue of genetic block. Per the germline V gene, CDR1 is SGHRS and CDR2 is YFSETQ. The V gene lost 2 bases and the J gene lost 1 base, with 13 bases spanning the gap. This CDR3 has 16 amino acids. Repertoires were generated with immunoSEQ multiplex PCR, while TCRdb's copy carries only in-frame clones and drops some. Of roughly 12,000 clones in the sample, 74% were seen once. The sequenced sample consisted of peripheral blood mononuclear cells (PBMCs). This clonotype was obtained from a boy under 18. This rearrangement joins TRBV5-1 to TRBJ2-1; D might be TRBD1 (6 bases). The CDR3 DNA sequence: TGCGCCAGCAGCTTTATGGGTCAGGGGTCCTACAATGAGCAGTTCTTC. Translated, it gives CASSFMGQGSYNEQFF. The variable domain in full, with the rest retrieved from reference TRBV5-1 and TRBJ2-1, is KAGVTQTPRYLIKTRGQQVTLSCSPISGHRSVSWYQQTPGQGLQFLFEYFSETQRNKGNFPGRFSGRQFSNSRSEMNVSTLELGDSALYLCASSFMGQGSYNEQFFGPGTRLTVL.